One T cell receptor beta chain is described in this entry. No antigen is known for it. These data come from a study of T cell responses to AZD1222 COVID-19 vaccine. Overall study: Whether given at about 4 or about 12 weeks, second doses were pooled.

Sequenced by immunoSEQ multiplex PCR; TCRdb stores in-frame clones only, minus some. Of approximately 110,000 clones in the sample, 70% to 90% were seen once. Germline-derived CDR1 and CDR2 are SGHAT and FQDESV (reference sequence). V was shortened by 3 bases and J by 0 bases, with 5 bases between the two germline ends. The CDR3 is made up of 13 amino acids. The study's findings and limits: Seropositive AZD1222 recipients at baseline numbered only 6 or 7. Donor demographics were predominantly white British with a female majority; clonal diversity may be underestimated. Among vaccine-associated CD4 TCRs, coverage spanned spike, with dominance at 160-218 and 743-854.

This sequence joins TRBV11-1 and TRBJ1-2, with D hard to call. The TCR comes from an adult in good health. Sequenced here: peripheral blood, sampled on day 0 of AZD1222 vaccination. The CDR3, as DNA: TGTGCCAGCAGCTTCAGGACTAACTATGGCTACACCTTC. Its protein is CASSFRTNYGYTF.